This TCR beta chain was observed in a study of PD-L1 blockade in urothelial cancer. As for the study in general: Bladder-origin urothelial cancer in males covered twenty-five of 29 patients. Study-level findings and limits: Expansion of tumor-associated blood clones at 3 weeks was greater in durable-benefit patients. Having blood TCR clonality under the median before treatment predicted better survival.

V shed 4 bases and J shed 2 bases, with 9 bases lying between them. The CDR3 sequence is 14 residues long. The V gene's germline CDR1 is SGHAT and CDR2 FQNNGV. Assay: immunoSEQ multiplex PCR; the TCRdb copy retains only in-frame clones and omits some. In the table there are about 88,000 clones, roughly nine tenths of which are singletons. About this clone itself: Its antigen remains unidentified.

This material consisted of PBMCs, taken around atezolizumab (anti-PD-L1) treatment. The receptor comes from a man in his sixties with urothelial cancer. The J gene is TRBJ2-1, the V gene TRBV11-2, with D possibly TRBD2 on 6 matching bases. The CDR3 region is CASSSRLAYNEQFF. CDR3 DNA: TGTGCCAGCAGCTCTCGACTAGCCTACAATGAGCAGTTCTTC. Together with reference TRBV11-2 and TRBJ2-1, the CDR3 gives the full variable domain: EAGVAQSPRYKIIEKRQSVAFWCNPISGHATLYWYQQILGQGPKLLIQFQNNGVVDDSQLPKDRFSAERLKGVDSTLKIQPAKLEDSAVYLCASSSRLAYNEQFFGPGTRLTVL.